This T cell receptor beta chain was identified during a study of cytomegalovirus exposure and HLA in healthy donors. The study ran its PCR with 60 Vbeta and 13 Jbeta primers. Some clones are missing from TCRdb's copy, which holds only in-frame ones; the method was immunoSEQ multiplex PCR. The table for this sample gives approximately 200,000 clones. Sequencing was performed on PBMCs. The clonotype comes from a boy between 5 and 17 years old in good health and CMV-seronegative.

The CDR3 DNA reads as TGTGCCTGGAATCTCGACAGGGCAGATACGCAGTATTTT. The encoded protein is CAWNLDRADTQYF. The chain recombines TRBV30 with TRBJ2-3, with 7 nucleotides matching TRBD1. Germline CDR1 GTSNPN, CDR2 SVGIG (reference sequence). Trimming at V came to 4 bases and at J to 4 bases, leaving 5 bases not matched to a gene. The CDR3 totals 13 residues.